This TCR beta chain stems from a study of T cell responses to AZD1222 COVID-19 vaccine. Study-level results: After two AZD1222 doses, spike-specific TCR breadth and depth rose versus day 0. Vaccine-associated CD4 TCRs ranged over spike, dominating at 160-218 and 743-854.

Produced via immunoSEQ multiplex PCR; TCRdb's table is partial and in-frame only. Among about 89,000 clones listed, approximately 91% were seen once. In regard to this clone: Antigen: not known.

V was pared by 0 bases and J by 4 bases, with 21 bases between. The CDR3 spans 19 residues. CDR1 and CDR2 (germline): LNHNV, YYDKDF (reference sequence). This clonotype was obtained from an adult who received the AZD1222 COVID-19 vaccine. This chain connects TRBV15 to TRBJ1-4; D is undetermined. Sequencing used peripheral blood, obtained 28 days after the second AZD1222 dose. The CDR3 DNA reads TGTGCCACCAGCAGAGATTTCTGGTCGGCGGGCCCCGGTAATGAAAAACTGTTTTTT. Translating it yields CATSRDFWSAGPGNEKLFF.